Below are 6 T cell receptor beta chains sequenced from a single sample in a study of control samples from healthy donors and cancer patients. Clones were read by immunoSEQ multiplex PCR, and TCRdb kept only the in-frame ones, dropping some. The sample contains 130,000 to 150,000 clones, around 90% of which appear only once. Specimen: blood. Receptors were obtained from a young man in good health.

The chain has TRBV21-1 and TRBJ1-4; the table's D gene call, TRBD1, was not cross checked with the DNA. TRBV21-1 is given as a pseudogene. This CDR3 is built from 16 residues. The CDR3 coding sequence is TGTGCCAACACCGGGACAGGGGGTTCGACTAATGAAAAACTGTTTTTT. Translation: CANTGTGGSTNEKLFF.

The chain uses TRBV9 and TRBJ1-6; D remains unclear. The germline CDR1 and CDR2 sequences are SGDLS and YYNGEE. The V end lost 0 bases, the J end lost 0 bases, and 10 bases lay between the germline ends. CDR3 length: 17 amino acids. For the CDR3, the DNA is TGTGCCAGCAGCGTAGCCCCCCCTAGCTCCTATAATTCACCCCTCCACTTT. This gives the protein CASSVAPPSSYNSPLHF.

As for this clone: The same CDR3 can be traced to other DNA sequences in this sample. The rearrangement joins TRBV21-1 to TRBJ2-7; the table's D call, TRBD2, has no DNA check behind it. TRBV21-1 is marked as a pseudogene. The CDR3 extends over 16 amino acids. CDR3 in amino acids: CASSKDGGHGGLEQYF. The DNA for the CDR3 is TGTGCCAGCAGCAAAGATGGCGGCCACGGGGGTCTCGAGCAGTACTTC.

The chain is built from TRBV28 and TRBJ1-1; D remains ambiguous. Germline V gene sequence: CDR1 MDHEN, CDR2 SYDVKM. This CDR3 is 14 amino acids long. Trimming cost V 2 bases and J 0 bases, with 7 bases left between them. In nucleotides, the CDR3 is TGTGCCAGCAGTTTAGAGGCGATGAACACTGAAGCTTTCTTT. Protein sequence: CASSLEAMNTEAFF. Filled out from reference TRBV28 and TRBJ1-1, the complete variable domain reads DVKVTQSSRYLVKRTGEKVFLECVQDMDHENMFWYRQDPGLGLRLIYFSYDVKMKEKGDIPEGYSVSREKKERFSLILESASTNQTSMYLCASSLEAMNTEAFFGQGTRLTVV.

This clone has a single count. The chain joins TRBV6-5 to TRBJ2-7, with D possibly called TRBD1 or TRBD2 (6 bases each). The V and J ends lost 8 bases and 0 bases respectively, with 14 bases between them. This CDR3 has 14 amino acids. Germline V gene sequence: CDR1 MNHEY, CDR2 SVGAGI. The CDR3 DNA is TGTGCCAGCGGAGGGGACACCACCTCCTACGAGCAGTACTTC. As protein: CASGGDTTSYEQYF.

J is TRBJ2-1 and V is TRBV11-2; tentative D call: TRBD1 (5 bases). CDR1 is SGHAT and CDR2 is FQNNGV in the germline V gene. V was shortened by 5 bases and J by 5 bases, with 13 bases between the two germline ends. The CDR3 length is 14 residues. The CDR3 nucleotides read TGTGCCAGCAGCAAATCGGCAGGGCACAATGAGCAGTTCTTC. Translated, it gives CASSKSAGHNEQFF.